This T cell receptor beta chain was observed in a study of shared clonotypes between healthy human individuals. The protocol was immunoSEQ multiplex PCR, while the TCRdb copy is restricted to in-frame clones and leaves out a portion. The repertoire has approximately 87,000 clones, about 65% of them found once; the top ten carry around 50%. Unmatched junction bases numbered 3, after V lost 2 bases and J lost 2 bases. The CDR3 loop spans 17 amino acids. The germline gives CDR1 SGHAT, CDR2 FQNNGV. Worth noting for this clone: The antigen is not known.

Study findings and constraints: A handful of donors showed sharing of 4.5% to 6% of naive CD4 clonotypes.

The clonotype was recovered from a man under 40 in good health. The sequencing input was memory CD8+ T cells sorted from blood. As to subset: CD45RO+ cells pooled with CCR7-negative TemRA cells. The chain uses TRBV11-2 and TRBJ2-2; 12 bases are shared with TRBD2. The CDR3: CASSLPGLAGNTGELFF. CDR3 sequence (DNA): TGTGCCAGCAGCTTACCTGGACTAGCGGGAAACACCGGGGAGCTGTTTTTT.